Each of the 17 T cell receptor beta chains below was sequenced from the same sample in a study of T cell responses to AZD1222 COVID-19 vaccine. Some clones are missing from TCRdb's copy, which holds only in-frame ones; the method was immunoSEQ multiplex PCR. Among more than 95,000 clones listed, roughly 88% were seen once. The material sequenced was peripheral blood, taken on day 0 of AZD1222 vaccination. The origin of the receptors is an adult in good health.

On this clone: The conserved phenylalanine or tryptophan normally closing the CDR3 is absent here, so this likely arose from a read error. The limits of the CDR3 on the DNA are not certain, so only TCRdb's listed CDR3 is given. The chain is built from TRBV19 and TRBJ1-1; the table calls TRBD1, which could not be checked here. The germline CDR1 and CDR2 sequences are LNHDA and SQIVND (reference sequence). The CDR3 sequence runs 11 residues, both termini included. CDR3 region: CASSTGTRVSS.

The chain joins TRBV6-5 to TRBJ2-5, with 11 bases lining up with TRBD1. This CDR3 is 15 amino acids long. CDR1 MNHEY and CDR2 SVGAGI come from the germline V gene. J gave up 6 bases and V 2 bases, and 5 bases lay outside the gene matches. CDR3 sequence reads: CASSYGQGALKTQYF. Here the CDR3 DNA reads TGTGCCAGCAGTTACGGACAGGGGGCATTAAAGACCCAGTACTTC.

The chain is built from TRBV2 and TRBJ1-5, with a tentative D call TRBD1 (5 bases). The CDR3 consists of 15 residues. Germline CDR1 reads SNHLY; CDR2 reads FYNNEI. V was shortened by 6 bases and J by 1 base, with 13 bases between the two germline ends. The chain's CDR3 is CASRPGGTSNQPQHF. The CDR3 nucleotides read TGTGCCAGCAGGCCGGGCGGGACGAGCAATCAGCCCCAGCATTTT.

The chain is built from TRBV5-6 and TRBJ1-5; maybe TRBD1 (6 bases). The ends were cut back, 2 bases at V and 4 bases at J, with 13 bases in the middle. The CDR3 is made up of 15 amino acids. Germline values: CDR1 SGHDT, CDR2 YYEEEE. The CDR3, as DNA: TGTGCCAGCAGCTTCGCCGGGACAATAAATCAGCCCCAGCATTTT. It encodes CASSFAGTINQPQHF.

The chain uses TRBV2 and TRBJ1-4; a possible D gene is TRBD1 (5 bases). The CDR3 length is 15 residues. Trimming took 4 bases from V and 4 from J, leaving 13 bases between them. Germline-derived CDR1 and CDR2 are SNHLY and FYNNEI. CDR3 sequence reads: CASSVQGTLNEKLFF. The CDR3 DNA sequence: TGTGCCAGCAGTGTCCAGGGCACGCTTAATGAAAAACTGTTTTTT.

V and J are TRBV25-1 and TRBJ1-1, with a possible D match to TRBD1 (6 bases). Between the trimmed V and J ends, which lost 6 bases and 0 bases, there was a span of 8 bases. The germline CDR1 and CDR2 sequences are MGHDK and SYGVNS. The CDR3 has 13 amino acids. CDR3 DNA: TGTGCCAGCAGCGGGGGGCTGAACACTGAAGCTTTCTTT. Amino acid sequence: CASSGGLNTEAFF.

The rearrangement links TRBV19 to TRBJ1-5, with D possibly TRBD1 on 6 matching bases. The CDR3 covers 16 residues. Trimming shortened V by 2 bases and J by 2 bases, and 13 bases separated the two germline ends. The V gene's germline CDR1 is LNHDA and CDR2 SQIVND (reference sequence). CDR3 sequence: CASSISDRLGNQPQHF. The CDR3 region has the DNA TGTGCCAGTAGTATATCAGACAGGCTCGGCAATCAGCCCCAGCATTTT.

The chain uses TRBV10-3 and TRBJ2-7; 7 bases are shared with TRBD1. The CDR3 totals 14 residues. Per the germline V gene, CDR1 is ENHRY and CDR2 is SYGVKD. V dropped 4 bases and J dropped 3; count of bases not matched to a gene: 6. CDR3 DNA: TGTGCCATCAGTGGACGAACAGGGGACTACGAGCAGTACTTC. Translated, it gives CAISGRTGDYEQYF.

V and J are TRBV19 and TRBJ1-4; D possibly corresponds to TRBD1 (6 bases). Germline CDR1 reads LNHDA; CDR2 reads SQIVND (reference sequence). The CDR3 extends over 15 amino acids. The V and J ends lost 7 bases and 4 bases respectively, with 16 bases between them. CDR3 in amino acids: CASTAQGYLNEKLFF. Written as DNA, the CDR3 is TGTGCCAGTACCGCACAGGGATACCTTAATGAAAAACTGTTTTTT.

The chain joins TRBV15 to TRBJ2-5; 9 bases are shared with TRBD2. The CDR3 runs to 16 residues. Germline V gene lookup returns CDR1 LNHNV and CDR2 YYDKDF (reference sequence). The junction had 7 bases not matched to a gene; V was cut back by 1 base and J by 4 bases. CDR3: CATSRGGGDLGETQYF. CDR3 nucleotide sequence: TGTGCCACCAGCAGAGGCGGGGGGGATTTGGGAGAGACCCAGTACTTC.

The table lists this clone with a count of one. The V and J genes are TRBV10-2 and TRBJ1-4; D is perhaps TRBD1 (5 bases). The CDR3 has 15 residues. Trimming pared 5 bases from V and 8 bases from J, leaving 18 bases between. In germline, CDR1 is WSHSY, CDR2 SAAADI. CDR3 in amino acids: CASSQTRGSEEKLFF. DNA for the CDR3: TGCGCCAGCAGTCAGACGCGGGGGTCAGAAGAAAAACTGTTTTTT.

This clone was seen more than once but under ten times. J is TRBJ1-1 and V is TRBV27; tentatively, D is TRBD1 (6 bases). Germline CDR1 MNHEY, CDR2 SMNVEV (reference sequence). CDR3 size: 15 residues. Trimming pared 1 base from V and 6 bases from J, leaving 15 bases between. The CDR3 loop reads CASSLFGGAWAEAFF. In DNA form, the CDR3 reads TGTGCCAGCAGTTTATTCGGGGGCGCTTGGGCTGAAGCTTTCTTT.

The chain links TRBV9 to TRBJ1-1, with D unresolved. V gave up 3 bases and J gave up 8 bases, with 14 bases separating them. The CDR3 has 13 residues. The germline V gene has CDR1 SGDLS and CDR2 YYNGEE. CDR3 DNA: TGTGCCAGCAGCGCACCCCTGGGAACCGAAGCTTTCTTT. Translating gives CASSAPLGTEAFF. Filled out from reference TRBV9 and TRBJ1-1, the complete variable domain reads DSGVTQTPKHLITATGQRVTLRCSPRSGDLSVYWYQQSLDQGLQFLIQYYNGEERAKGNILERFSAQQFPDLHSELNLSSLELGDSALYFCASSAPLGTEAFFGQGTRLTVV.

The chain carries TRBV6-6 and TRBJ1-3, with TRBD1 as a possible D gene (6 bases). Looked up from germline, CDR1 is MNHNY and CDR2 is SVGAGI (reference sequence). V was shortened by 5 bases and J by 3 bases, with 14 bases between the two germline ends. The CDR3 is made up of 15 amino acids. CDR3 region: CASSLPTGYGNTIYF. CDR3 nucleotides: TGTGCCAGCAGTCTCCCGACAGGTTATGGAAACACCATATATTTT.

The chain recombines TRBV7-9 with TRBJ2-1; D is unresolved. V dropped 1 base and J dropped 6 bases, with 13 bases sitting between them. The V gene's germline CDR1 is SEHNR and CDR2 FQNEAQ (reference sequence). This CDR3 comprises 15 residues. CDR3 amino acids: CASSLGGQVGNEQFF. The CDR3 region has the DNA TGTGCCAGCAGCTTAGGTGGTCAGGTAGGCAATGAGCAGTTCTTC.

The chain couples TRBV5-5 to TRBJ2-3; D gene uncertain. Trimming took 0 bases from V and 0 from J, leaving 11 bases between them. In germline, CDR1 is SGHKS, CDR2 YYEKEE (reference sequence). CDR3 size: 16 residues. The CDR3 DNA reads as TGTGCCAGCAGCTTGGCCTCGGGTAGGAGCACAGATACGCAGTATTTT. It translates to CASSLASGRSTDTQYF.

The chain is built from TRBV7-6 and TRBJ2-7; D may be TRBD1 (5 bases). The V end was cut by 2 bases, the J end by 5 bases, with 13 bases between. Germline V CDR1 and CDR2: SGHVS, FNYEAQ. This CDR3 is built from 14 residues. CDR3 in amino acids: CASSLIDSQNEQYF. CDR3 nucleotides: TGTGCCAGCAGCTTAATCGACAGCCAGAACGAGCAGTACTTC. Complete variable domain (other parts from reference TRBV7-6 and TRBJ2-7): GAGVSQSPRYKVTKRGQDVALRCDPISGHVSLYWYRQALGQGPEFLTYFNYEAQQDKSGLPNDRFSAERPEGSISTLTIQRTEQRDSAMYRCASSLIDSQNEQYFGPGTRLTVT.